This T cell receptor beta chain was documented in a study of blood T cell repertoires in COVID-19. Study-wide context: There were acute and convalescent COVID-19 samples, and they came from the United States, Italy and Spain. In each case, the material was cDNA or gDNA derived from T cells, B-cell-depleted T cells, or PBMCs.

The length of the CDR3 is 16 residues. The V gene's germline CDR1 is ENHRY and CDR2 SYGVKD. Germline trimming cut 2 bases from V and 4 bases from J; bases unmatched to any gene: 10. This clone was seen once. Per the original methods: The assay estimated nucleated cells by amplifying reference gene primers. TCRdb's table, derived via immunoSEQ multiplex PCR, lists solely in-frame clones and lacks some. The V and J calls and clone size were taken over from that table, and D and trimming were inferred from the DNA. The table has approximately 300,000 clones, more than 75% seen once. The TCR sequence derives from a man aged 45-65 years with active or convalescent COVID-19. This rearrangement joins TRBV10-3 to TRBJ1-1; 7 positions agree with TRBD1. Sequencing used peripheral blood. The DNA of the CDR3 is TGTGCCATCAGTGAGAGGACAGGCCCGACGGGCACTGAAGCTTTCTTT. As protein: CAISERTGPTGTEAFF.